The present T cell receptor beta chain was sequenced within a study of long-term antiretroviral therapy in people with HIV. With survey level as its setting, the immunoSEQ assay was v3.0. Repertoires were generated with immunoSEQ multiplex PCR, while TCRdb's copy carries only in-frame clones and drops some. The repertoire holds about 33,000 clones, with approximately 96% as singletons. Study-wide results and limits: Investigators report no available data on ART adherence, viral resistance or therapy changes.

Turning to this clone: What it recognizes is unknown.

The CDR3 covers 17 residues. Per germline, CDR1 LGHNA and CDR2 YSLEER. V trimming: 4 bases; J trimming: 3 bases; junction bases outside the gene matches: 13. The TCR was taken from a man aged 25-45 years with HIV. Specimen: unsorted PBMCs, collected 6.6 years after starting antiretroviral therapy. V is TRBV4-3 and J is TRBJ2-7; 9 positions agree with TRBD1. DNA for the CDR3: TGCGCCAGCAGCCCCCGAACTCCGGGACAGGGTTTCTACGAGCAGTACTTC. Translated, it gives CASSPRTPGQGFYEQYF.